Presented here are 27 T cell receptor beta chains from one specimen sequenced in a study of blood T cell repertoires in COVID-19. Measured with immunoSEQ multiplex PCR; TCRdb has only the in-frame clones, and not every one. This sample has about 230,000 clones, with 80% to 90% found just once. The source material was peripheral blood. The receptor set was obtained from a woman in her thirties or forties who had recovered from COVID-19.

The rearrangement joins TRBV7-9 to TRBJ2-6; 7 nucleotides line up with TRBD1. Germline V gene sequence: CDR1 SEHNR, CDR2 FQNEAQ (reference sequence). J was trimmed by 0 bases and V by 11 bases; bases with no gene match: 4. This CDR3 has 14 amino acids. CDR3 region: CAGDRASGANVLTF. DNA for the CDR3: TGTGCCGGTGACAGGGCCTCTGGGGCCAACGTCCTGACTTTC.

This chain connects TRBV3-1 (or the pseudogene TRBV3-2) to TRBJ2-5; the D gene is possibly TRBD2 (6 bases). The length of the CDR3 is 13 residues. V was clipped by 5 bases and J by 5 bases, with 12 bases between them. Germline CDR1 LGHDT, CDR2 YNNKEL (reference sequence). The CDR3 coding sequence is TGTGCCAGCAGCAGGCCGGCGGGGGAGACCCAGTACTTC. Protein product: CASSRPAGETQYF.

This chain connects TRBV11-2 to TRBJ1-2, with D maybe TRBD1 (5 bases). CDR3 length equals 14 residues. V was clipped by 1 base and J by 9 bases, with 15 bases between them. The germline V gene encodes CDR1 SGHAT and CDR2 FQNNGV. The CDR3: CASSLGLGGFRYTF. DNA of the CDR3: TGTGCCAGCAGCTTAGGACTGGGGGGATTCCGCTACACCTTC.

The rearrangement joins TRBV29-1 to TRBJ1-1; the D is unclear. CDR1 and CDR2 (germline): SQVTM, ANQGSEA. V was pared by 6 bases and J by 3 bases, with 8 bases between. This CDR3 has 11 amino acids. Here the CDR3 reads CSVTDYTEAFF. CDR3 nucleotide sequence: TGCAGCGTGACGGACTACACTGAAGCTTTCTTT.

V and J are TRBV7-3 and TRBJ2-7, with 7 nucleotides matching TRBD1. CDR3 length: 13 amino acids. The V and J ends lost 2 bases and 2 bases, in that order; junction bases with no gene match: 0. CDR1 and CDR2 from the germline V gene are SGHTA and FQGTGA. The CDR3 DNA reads TGTGCCAGCAGCTTAGGGACAGCCTACGAGCAGTACTTC. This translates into CASSLGTAYEQYF.

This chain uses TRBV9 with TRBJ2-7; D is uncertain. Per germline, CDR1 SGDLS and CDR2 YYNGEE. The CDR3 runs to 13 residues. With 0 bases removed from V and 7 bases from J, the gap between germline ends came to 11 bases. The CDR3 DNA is TGTGCCAGCAGCGTAGAAATGAGGTCAGAGCAGTACTTC. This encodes CASSVEMRSEQYF.

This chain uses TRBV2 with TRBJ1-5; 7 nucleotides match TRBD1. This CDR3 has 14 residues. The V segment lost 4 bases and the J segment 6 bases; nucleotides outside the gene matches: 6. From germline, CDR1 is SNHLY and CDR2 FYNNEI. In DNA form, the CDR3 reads TGTGCCAGCAGTGGTTGGCAGGGGGTTCAGCCCCAGCATTTT. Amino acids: CASSGWQGVQPQHF.

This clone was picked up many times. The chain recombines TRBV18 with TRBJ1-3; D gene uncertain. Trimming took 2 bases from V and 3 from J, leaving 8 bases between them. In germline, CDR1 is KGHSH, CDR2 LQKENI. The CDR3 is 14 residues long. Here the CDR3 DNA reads TGTGCCAGCTCACCAGCAGCGGGTGGAAACACCATATATTTT. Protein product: CASSPAAGGNTIYF. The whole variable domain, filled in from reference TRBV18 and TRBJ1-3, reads NAGVMQNPRHLVRRRGQEARLRCSPMKGHSHVYWYRQLPEEGLKFMVYLQKENIIDESGMPKERFSAEFPKEGPSILRIQQVVRGDSAAYFCASSPAAGGNTIYFGEGSWLTVV.

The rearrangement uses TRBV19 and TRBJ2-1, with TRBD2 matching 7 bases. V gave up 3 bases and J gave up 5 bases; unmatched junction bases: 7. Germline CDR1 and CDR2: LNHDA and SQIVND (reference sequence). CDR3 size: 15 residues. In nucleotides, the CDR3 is TGTGCCAGTAGTATGCCCAGCGGGGTCAACAATGAGCAGTTCTTC. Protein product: CASSMPSGVNNEQFF.

The CDR3 region is CASSILAGHDGELFF. The CDR3 nucleotides are TGTGCCAGCAGCATCCTAGCGGGGCATGACGGGGAGCTGTTTTTT. The chain recombines TRBV7-3 with TRBJ2-2; 9 nucleotides agree with TRBD2. V lost 5 bases to trimming and J lost 7 bases; unmatched junction nucleotides: 8. The CDR3 is made up of 15 amino acids. Germline V gene lookup returns CDR1 SGHTA and CDR2 FQGTGA.

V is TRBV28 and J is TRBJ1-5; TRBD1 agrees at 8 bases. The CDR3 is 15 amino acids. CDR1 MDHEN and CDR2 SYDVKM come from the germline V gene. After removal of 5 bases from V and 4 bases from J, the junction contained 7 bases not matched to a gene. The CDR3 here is CASSNPDRENQPQHF. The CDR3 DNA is TGTGCCAGCAGTAATCCGGACAGGGAAAATCAGCCCCAGCATTTT.

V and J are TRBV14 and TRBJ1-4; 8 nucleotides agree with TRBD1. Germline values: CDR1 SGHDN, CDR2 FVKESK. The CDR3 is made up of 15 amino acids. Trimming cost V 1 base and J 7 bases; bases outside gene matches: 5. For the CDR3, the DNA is TGTGCCAGCAGCCAAGCAGGGGGCGGTGGTGAAAAACTGTTTTTT. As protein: CASSQAGGGGEKLFF.

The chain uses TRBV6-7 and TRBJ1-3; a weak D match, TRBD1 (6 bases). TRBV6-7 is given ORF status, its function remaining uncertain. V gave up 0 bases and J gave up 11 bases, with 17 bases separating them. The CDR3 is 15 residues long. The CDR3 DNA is TGTGCCAGCAGTTACTCGGGCAGGGGTACCCTACCCATATATTTT. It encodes CASSYSGRGTLPIYF.

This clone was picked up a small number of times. DNA of the CDR3: TGTGCCAGCAGCCCCAGACAGGATTTTAGCTCTGGGGCCAACGTCCTGACTTTC. This gives the protein CASSPRQDFSSGANVLTF. V and J are TRBV7-6 and TRBJ2-6, with TRBD1 as a possible D gene (6 bases). The V gene lost 5 bases and the J gene lost 0 bases, with 17 bases spanning the gap. The CDR3 length is 18 residues. Germline values: CDR1 SGHVS, CDR2 FNYEAQ.

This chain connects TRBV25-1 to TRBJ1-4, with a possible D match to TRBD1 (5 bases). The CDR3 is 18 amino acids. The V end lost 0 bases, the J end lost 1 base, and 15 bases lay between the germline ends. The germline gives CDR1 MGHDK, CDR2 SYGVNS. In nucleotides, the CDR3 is TGTGCCAGCAGTGAATATTCGGGGGTGGGAGGAACTAATGAAAAACTGTTTTTT. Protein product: CASSEYSGVGGTNEKLFF.

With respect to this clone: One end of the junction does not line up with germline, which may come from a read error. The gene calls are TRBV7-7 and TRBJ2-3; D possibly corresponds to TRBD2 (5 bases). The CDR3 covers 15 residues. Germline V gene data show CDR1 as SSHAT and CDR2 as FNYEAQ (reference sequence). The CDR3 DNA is TGTGCTAGCAGCGCAACCCCGGGGTCAACAGATACGCAGTATTTT. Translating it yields CASSATPGSTDTQYF.

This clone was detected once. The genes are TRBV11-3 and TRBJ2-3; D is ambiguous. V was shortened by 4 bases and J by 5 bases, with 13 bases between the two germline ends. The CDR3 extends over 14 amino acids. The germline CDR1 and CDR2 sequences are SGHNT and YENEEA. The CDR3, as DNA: TGTGCCAGCAGCTCTAGACTCACCGGAGATACGCAGTATTTT. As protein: CASSSRLTGDTQYF.

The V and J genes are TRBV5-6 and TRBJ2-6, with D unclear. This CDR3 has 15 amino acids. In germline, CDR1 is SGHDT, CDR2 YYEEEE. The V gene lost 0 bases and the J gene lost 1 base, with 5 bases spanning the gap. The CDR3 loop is CASSLVGSGANVLTF. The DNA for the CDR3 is TGTGCCAGCAGCTTGGTCGGGTCTGGGGCCAACGTCCTGACTTTC.

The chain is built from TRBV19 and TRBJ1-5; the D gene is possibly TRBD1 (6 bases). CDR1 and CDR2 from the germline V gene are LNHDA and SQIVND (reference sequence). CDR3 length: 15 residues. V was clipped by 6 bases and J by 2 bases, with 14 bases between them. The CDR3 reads CASSKQGAGNQPQHF. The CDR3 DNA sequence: TGTGCCAGTAGCAAACAGGGAGCCGGCAATCAGCCCCAGCATTTT. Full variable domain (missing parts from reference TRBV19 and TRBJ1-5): DGGITQSPKYLFRKEGQNVTLSCEQNLNHDAMYWYRQDPGQGLRLIYYSQIVNDFQKGDIAEGYSVSREKKESFPLTVTSAQKNPTAFYLCASSKQGAGNQPQHFGDGTRLSIL.

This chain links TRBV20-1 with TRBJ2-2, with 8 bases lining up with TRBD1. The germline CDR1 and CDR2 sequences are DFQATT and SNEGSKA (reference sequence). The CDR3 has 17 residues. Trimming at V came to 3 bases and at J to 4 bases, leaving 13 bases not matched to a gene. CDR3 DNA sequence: TGCAGTGCTAGTCCCGGGACAGGAAAATGGGGCACCGGGGAGCTGTTTTTT. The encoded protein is CSASPGTGKWGTGELFF.

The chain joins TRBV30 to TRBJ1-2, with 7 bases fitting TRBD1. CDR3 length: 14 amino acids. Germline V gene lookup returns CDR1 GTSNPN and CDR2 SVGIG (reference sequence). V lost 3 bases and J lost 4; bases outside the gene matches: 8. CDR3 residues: CAWSLYRGGYGYTF. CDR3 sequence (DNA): TGTGCCTGGAGCTTGTACAGGGGAGGCTATGGCTACACCTTC.

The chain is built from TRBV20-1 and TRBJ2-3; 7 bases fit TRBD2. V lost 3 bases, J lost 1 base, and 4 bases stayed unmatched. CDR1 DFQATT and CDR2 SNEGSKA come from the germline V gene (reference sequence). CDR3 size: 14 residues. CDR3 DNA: TGCAGTGCTAGTATCACTAGCGGCACAGATACGCAGTATTTT. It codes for CSASITSGTDTQYF.

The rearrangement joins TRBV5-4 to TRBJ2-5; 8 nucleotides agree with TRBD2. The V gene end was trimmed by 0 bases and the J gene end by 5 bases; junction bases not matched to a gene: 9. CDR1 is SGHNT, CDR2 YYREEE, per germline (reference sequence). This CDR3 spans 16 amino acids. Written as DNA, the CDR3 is TGTGCCAGCAGCTTGGAATCCCGGGGGGGCTGGGAGACCCAGTACTTC. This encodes CASSLESRGGWETQYF.

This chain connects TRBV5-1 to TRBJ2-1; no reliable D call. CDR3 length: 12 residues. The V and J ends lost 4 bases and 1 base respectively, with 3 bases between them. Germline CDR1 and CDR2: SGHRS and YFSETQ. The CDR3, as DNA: TGCGCCAGCAGCCCGTCCTACAATGAGCAGTTCTTC. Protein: CASSPSYNEQFF.

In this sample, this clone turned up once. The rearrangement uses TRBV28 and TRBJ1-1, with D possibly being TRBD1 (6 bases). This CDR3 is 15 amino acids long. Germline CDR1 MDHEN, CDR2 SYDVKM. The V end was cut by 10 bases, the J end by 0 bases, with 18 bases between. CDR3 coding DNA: TGTGCCACCACGGACAGCCTACTCCTGAACACTGAAGCTTTCTTT. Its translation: CATTDSLLLNTEAFF. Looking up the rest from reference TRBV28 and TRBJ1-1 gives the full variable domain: DVKVTQSSRYLVKRTGEKVFLECVQDMDHENMFWYRQDPGLGLRLIYFSYDVKMKEKGDIPEGYSVSREKKERFSLILESASTNQTSMYLCATTDSLLLNTEAFFGQGTRLTVV.

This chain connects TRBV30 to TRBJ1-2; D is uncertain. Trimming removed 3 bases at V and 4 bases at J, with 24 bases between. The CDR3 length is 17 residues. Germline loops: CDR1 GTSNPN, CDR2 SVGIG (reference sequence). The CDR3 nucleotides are TGTGCCTGGAGCGTCGTTAGGTCCGGAAGACACCCCTATGGCTACACCTTC. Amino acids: CAWSVVRSGRHPYGYTF.

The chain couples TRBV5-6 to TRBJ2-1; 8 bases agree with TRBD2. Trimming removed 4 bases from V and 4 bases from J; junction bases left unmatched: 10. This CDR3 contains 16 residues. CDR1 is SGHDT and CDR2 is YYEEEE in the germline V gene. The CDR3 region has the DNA TGTGCCAGCAGCCCGTACGGAGCGGGGGCTTACAATGAGCAGTTCTTC. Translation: CASSPYGAGAYNEQFF. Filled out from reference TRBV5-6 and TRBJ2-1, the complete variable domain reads DAGVTQSPTHLIKTRGQQVTLRCSPKSGHDTVSWYQQALGQGPQFIFQYYEEEERQRGNFPDRFSGHQFPNYSSELNVNALLLGDSALYLCASSPYGAGAYNEQFFGPGTRLTVL.